This is a list of T cell receptor beta chains from one sample in a study of cytomegalovirus exposure and HLA in healthy donors. Sequencing was performed with immunoSEQ multiplex PCR; in TCRdb, only in-frame clones are kept and a portion is missing. The sample includes 150,000 to 160,000 clones, about 68% of them seen just once. The specimen was PBMCs. The origin of the receptors is a young man in good health and CMV-seronegative. The CDR3 runs from the conserved cysteine through the conserved F or W. Each record gives: J gene, V gene, clone size, D gene, CDR3 protein, CDR3 DNA. The D gene is left open where the match is weak. Clone size is shown for a subset of rows, as once, few, many or a class of expanded clone.

>TRBJ1-1|TRBV5-1|.|TRBD1
CASRGQGAGTEAFF
TGCGCCAGCAGAGGACAGGGGGCGGGCACTGAAGCTTTCTTT
>TRBJ2-1|TRBV27|.|TRBD1
CASSLGTGGNEQFF
TGTGCCAGCAGTTTGGGGACAGGGGGCAATGAGCAGTTCTTC
>TRBJ2-5|TRBV9|.|.
CASSVGYEETQYF
TGTGCCAGCAGCGTAGGCTATGAGGAGACCCAGTACTTC
>TRBJ1-3|TRBV10-3|few|TRBD1
CAISEGDSSGNTIYF
TGTGCCATCAGTGAAGGGGACAGCTCTGGAAACACCATATATTTT
>TRBJ2-7|TRBV7-2|.|TRBD1
CASSPTGTGLHEQYF
TGTGCCAGCAGCCCGACCGGGACAGGGTTGCACGAGCAGTACTTC
>TRBJ2-7|TRBV9|.|.
CASSVALGVPDEQYF
TGTGCCAGCAGCGTAGCCTTAGGGGTCCCTGACGAGCAGTACTTC
>TRBJ2-5|TRBV5-1|.|TRBD2
CASSLNTRGGETQYF
TGCGCCAGCAGCTTGAATACGCGGGGGGGGGAGACCCAGTACTTC
>TRBJ2-7|TRBV6-1|.|.
CASTLDMNEQYF
TGTGCCAGTACTTTGGACATGAACGAGCAGTACTTC
>TRBJ2-7|TRBV6-5|few|.
CASSPETVPYEQYF
TGTGCCAGCAGTCCCGAGACAGTGCCCTACGAGCAGTACTTC
>TRBJ1-1|TRBV30|.|TRBD1
CAWSYGQGMITEAFF
TGTGCCTGGAGTTATGGACAGGGCATGATCACTGAAGCTTTCTTT
>TRBJ1-6|TRBV28|.|TRBD1
CASRRQGTHSPLHF
TGTGCCAGCAGGCGACAGGGTACCCACTCACCCCTCCACTTT
>TRBJ2-7|TRBV5-1|.|TRBD1
CASSPWTGNEQYF
TGCGCCAGCAGCCCATGGACAGGTAACGAGCAGTACTTC
>TRBJ2-3|TRBV5-1|.|TRBD1
CASSLMTGGSTDTQYF
TGCGCCAGCAGCCTAATGACAGGGGGCAGCACAGATACGCAGTATTTT
>TRBJ1-2|TRBV19|.|TRBD1
CASSFGQGTGYTF
TGTGCCAGTAGTTTCGGACAGGGGACTGGCTACACCTTC
>TRBJ1-6|TRBV6-5|.|TRBD1
CASRPGTGGSPLHF
TGTGCCAGCAGACCCGGGACAGGCGGTTCACCCCTCCACTTT
>TRBJ2-6|TRBV7-9|.|.
CSSSPPLQLGANVLTF
TGTTCCAGCAGCCCCCCTTTACAGCTTGGGGCCAACGTCCTGACTTTC
>TRBJ2-7|TRBV7-2|once|.
CASRRLGEQYF
TGTGCCAGCAGGCGACTAGGGGAGCAGTACTTC
>TRBJ1-2|TRBV30|.|.
CAWSYPPGAYGYTF
TGTGCCTGGAGTTATCCCCCAGGGGCCTATGGCTACACCTTC
>TRBJ1-3|TRBV28|once|TRBD1
CASRPGTAGNTIYF
TGTGCCAGCAGACCCGGGACAGCTGGAAACACCATATATTTT
>TRBJ2-7|TRBV6-6|.|.
CASGSPGEQYF
TGTGCCAGCGGGTCCCCGGGAGAGCAGTACTTC
>TRBJ1-1|TRBV6-5|.|TRBD1
CASSPGQGWAEAFF
TGTGCCAGCAGTCCGGGACAGGGTTGGGCTGAAGCTTTCTTT
>TRBJ2-7|TRBV7-8|few|.
CATQGVRSGYEQYF
TGTGCCACCCAAGGGGTGAGATCGGGCTACGAGCAGTACTTC
>TRBJ1-6|TRBV10-1|.|TRBD1
CASSGRRGQGDSPLHF
TGCGCCAGCAGTGGACGGCGGGGACAGGGGGATTCACCCCTCCACTTT
>TRBJ2-1|TRBV7-3|.|.
CASSRDILNEQFF
TGTGCCAGCAGCCGGGACATTTTAAATGAGCAGTTCTTC
>TRBJ2-1|TRBV5-1|.|TRBD2
CASSLEWTSGYNEQFF
TGCGCCAGCAGCTTGGAGTGGACTAGCGGCTACAATGAGCAGTTCTTC
>TRBJ1-1|TRBV19|.|.
CASSTGGNTEAFF
TGTGCCAGTAGTACCGGTGGTAACACTGAAGCTTTCTTT